Shown below are 5 T cell receptor beta chains from a single sample sequenced in a study of response to subunit inactivated influenza vaccine (dated by TCRdb to between 2017 and 2018). Library generation was performed with RT-PCR. Sequencing instrument: Illumina HiSeq 2500. The public reads were reanalyzed by TCRdb: fastp trimming at Q25, MiXCR alignment, in-frame beta chains only. Rows merge per CDR3 protein into single entries with the most common DNA and genes. The sample yields about 180,000 distinct CDR3 sequences; 7.5% to 10% were counted once. The top ten constitute roughly 11% of the sample. The source material was non-naive T cells sorted from PBMCs, sampled on the day of vaccination. Read against the paper, the sample's cell subset or site label means: memory T cell fraction. These receptors were obtained from a man between 45 and 60 years old who received an inactivated influenza vaccine. Donor details come from another sample of the same person, matched by shared clones.

The V call is TRBV7-2, the J call TRBJ2-5, with TRBD2 matching 10 bases. Germline V gene lookup returns CDR1 SGHTA and CDR2 FQGNSA. The CDR3 is 16 residues long. Trimming at V came to 5 bases and at J to 0 bases, leaving 6 bases not matched to a gene. The chain's CDR3 is CASSLSGGRNQETQYF. The CDR3 DNA reads TGTGCCAGCAGCCTTAGCGGGGGGCGTAACCAAGAGACCCAGTACTTC.

This clonotype turned up a few times. V is TRBV6-2 or TRBV6-3 and J is TRBJ2-2; D possibly matches TRBD1 or TRBD2 (6 bases each). Between the trimmed V and J ends, which lost 0 bases and 1 base, there was a span of 18 bases. The CDR3 loop spans 19 amino acids. Germline V gene lookup returns CDR1 MNHEY and CDR2 SVGEGT. The CDR3 DNA follows: TGTGCCAGCAGTTACTCGTTAAGTCGGGGGCTGCGGAACACCGGGGAGCTGTTTTTT. It yields the protein CASSYSLSRGLRNTGELFF.

This clonotype has ten or more counts. The chain joins TRBV20-1 to TRBJ2-7, with 10 nucleotides matching TRBD2. Germline V gene sequence: CDR1 DFQATT, CDR2 SNEGSKA (reference sequence). This CDR3 has 15 amino acids. J gave up 6 bases and V 1 base, and 9 bases lay outside the gene matches. This CDR3 is CSARAASGRDREQYF. In nucleotides, the CDR3 is TGCAGTGCTAGAGCTGCGAGCGGGAGGGATCGCGAGCAGTACTTC.

V and J are TRBV10-1 and TRBJ2-1, with D uncertain. The germline V gene has CDR1 WNHNN and CDR2 SYGVQD (reference sequence). The ends were cut back, 0 bases at V and 4 bases at J, with 7 bases in the middle. The CDR3 runs 14 residues. The CDR3 DNA follows: TGCGCCAGCAGTGAGTCGCCAGGTTACAATGAGCAGTTCTTC. Protein product: CASSESPGYNEQFF.

This clonotype was observed a handful of times. The chain has TRBV5-1 and TRBJ2-3; a possible D gene is TRBD2 (6 bases). The ends were cut back, 4 bases at V and 0 bases at J, with 12 bases in the middle. The germline gives CDR1 SGHRS, CDR2 YFSETQ. CDR3 length: 15 residues. The CDR3 spells CASSPYGTSTDTQYF. DNA of the CDR3: TGCGCCAGCAGCCCCTATGGGACTAGCACAGATACGCAGTATTTT. The full variable domain, with the rest looked up from reference TRBV5-1 and TRBJ2-3, is KAGVTQTPRYLIKTRGQQVTLSCSPISGHRSVSWYQQTPGQGLQFLFEYFSETQRNKGNFPGRFSGRQFSNSRSEMNVSTLELGDSALYLCASSPYGTSTDTQYFGPGTRLTVL.